This TCR beta chain comes out of a study of vaccination effects on CD4 cells after COVID-19. Study-wide context: Both of the two convalescent patients gave a sample, one 16 days and one a week before vaccination.

The CDR3 has 14 amino acids. V lost 6 bases and J lost 3, with 15 bases in between. Germline V gives CDR1 MNHEY, CDR2 SVGAGI. On this clone itself: What it recognizes is unknown.

TCRdb's copy holds only in-frame clones and misses some; the assay was immunoSEQ multiplex PCR. Of approximately 26,000 clones listed, about three quarters are singletons. ViraFEST assay sequencing came after antigen-specific CD4+ T cells were expanded with viral peptide pools. The culture ran for less than 12 days, and then CD4+ T cells were isolated. Documented for the person is a PCR-confirmed SARS-CoV-2 infection occurring between March and December 2020. PBMC cultures contained 2 million or so cells per well, about 11 IU/ml IL-2 and 10 ug/ml peptides. The chain carries TRBV6-5 and TRBJ2-7; D tentatively fits TRBD1 or TRBD2 (5 bases each). The sequence was obtained from a human donor who had a prior SARS-CoV-2 infection. Here the sequenced sample was CD4+ T cells from PBMCs cultured with SARS-CoV-2 spike peptides, taken before COVID-19 vaccination. CDR3 amino acids: CASSPPGRHYEQYF. The CDR3 DNA sequence: TGTGCCAGCAGCCCACCGGGACGGCACTACGAGCAGTACTTC.